A single sample gave rise to the 11 T cell receptor beta chains below, sequenced in a study of blood T cells in healthy people across ages. Then a second PCR, running about 6 to 12 cycles, was carried out with a sample-barcoded 5' primer and a J-beta primer mix. MiXCR was run by TCRdb on the 5' RACE reads, yielding one entry per CDR3 protein. The sample lists over 1,200,000 distinct CDR3 sequences, approximately 59% occurring once. The sequencing input was blood. The receptors stem from a young man in good health.

The gene calls are TRBV28 and TRBJ2-7; TRBD1 agrees at 8 bases. The trim removed 9 bases at V and 2 bases at J, leaving 9 bases unmatched. CDR3 size: 14 residues. The germline gives CDR1 MDHEN, CDR2 SYDVKM. CDR3 DNA sequence: TGTGCCAGTCGGGGACAGGAAAGCCCCTACGAGCAGTACTTC. It encodes CASRGQESPYEQYF.

The J gene is TRBJ2-1, the V gene TRBV19; D call uncertain. The CDR3 is 14 amino acids. Germline V gene sequence: CDR1 LNHDA, CDR2 SQIVND (reference sequence). Between the trimmed V and J ends, which lost 5 bases and 2 bases, there was a span of 10 bases. The CDR3, as DNA: TGTGCCAGTAGTGCCTCGTGGCCCTACAATGAGCAGTTCTTC. Its protein is CASSASWPYNEQFF.

J is TRBJ2-3 and V is TRBV4-3; 9 bases are a match to TRBD2. This CDR3 spans 18 amino acids. After removal of 1 base from V and 1 base from J, the junction contained 9 bases not matched to a gene. Germline V gene data show CDR1 as LGHNA and CDR2 as YSLEER. For the CDR3, the DNA is TGCGCCAGCAGCCAAGGGCCCATTCCTAGCGGGGGCACAGATACGCAGTATTTT. As protein: CASSQGPIPSGGTDTQYF.

There are many counts of this clonotype. Mismatch with germline at one junction end may stem from a read error. The chain combines TRBV5-1 with TRBJ2-7; 7 bases are shared with TRBD1. Germline V gives CDR1 SGHRS, CDR2 YFSETQ. The CDR3 loop spans 12 amino acids. Here the CDR3 DNA reads TGTGCCAGCAGTTGGACAGGCTACGAGCAGTACTTC. Protein product: CASSWTGYEQYF.

This clonotype appeared a few times. The chain is built from TRBV20-1 and TRBJ2-3; D not resolved. The germline V gene encodes CDR1 DFQATT and CDR2 SNEGSKA (reference sequence). Deletions cut 1 base from V and 0 bases from J, with 14 bases between. This CDR3 contains 16 residues. The CDR3 DNA sequence: TGCAGTGCTAGAGGTAGCAGAAGGTCCAGCACAGATACGCAGTATTTT. It is translated as CSARGSRRSSTDTQYF.

The genes are TRBV27 and TRBJ2-7; D not resolved. The CDR3 totals 14 residues. V gave up 6 bases and J gave up 2 bases, with 14 bases separating them. Germline CDR1 and CDR2: MNHEY and SMNVEV (reference sequence). The CDR3 coding sequence is TGTGCCAGCAGCTTTTTTCCGGGCGCCTACGAGCAGTACTTC. This encodes CASSFFPGAYEQYF.

This clonotype has more than one count but fewer than ten. The chain couples TRBV20-1 to TRBJ1-4; D uncertain. Germline V gene sequence: CDR1 DFQATT, CDR2 SNEGSKA (reference sequence). This CDR3 has 12 amino acids. V gave up 4 bases and J gave up 6 bases, with 9 bases separating them. The CDR3 here is CSATGGDEKLFF. DNA for the CDR3: TGCAGTGCTACCGGCGGGGATGAAAAACTGTTTTTT.

The J gene is TRBJ2-5, the V gene TRBV6-2 or TRBV6-3; TRBD2 matches at 8 bases. There are 18 residues in the CDR3. CDR1 MNHEY and CDR2 SVGEGT come from the germline V gene. V lost 0 bases to trimming and J lost 1 base; unmatched junction nucleotides: 10. CDR3 region: CASSYSPWWRGAQETQYF. In DNA, the CDR3 is TGTGCCAGCAGTTACTCTCCGTGGTGGCGGGGGGCCCAAGAGACCCAGTACTTC.

The chain has TRBV29-1 and TRBJ2-1, with D perhaps matching TRBD2 (5 bases). Trimming removed 8 bases at V and 0 bases at J, with 14 bases between. The length of the CDR3 is 14 residues. The V gene's germline CDR1 is SQVTM and CDR2 ANQGSEA. CDR3 region: CSSSGFSSYNEQFF. The CDR3 nucleotides are TGCAGCTCTTCGGGGTTCAGCTCCTACAATGAGCAGTTCTTC.

This clonotype came up a few times. The V and J genes are TRBV4-1 and TRBJ1-2; D is perhaps TRBD1 (5 bases). There are 16 residues in the CDR3. With 0 bases removed from V and 8 bases from J, the gap between germline ends came to 19 bases. The germline V gene has CDR1 MGHRA and CDR2 YSYEKL. The CDR3 here is CASSQESGRAAFGYTF. The CDR3 DNA is TGCGCCAGCAGCCAAGAATCGGGCAGGGCAGCATTCGGCTACACCTTC.

As for this clonotype: Germline and junction disagree at one end, which may indicate a read error. CDR3 residues: CASRSGEDEQFF. Here the CDR3 DNA reads TGTGCCAGCAGATCAGGGGAGGATGAACAGTTCTTC. The rearrangement joins TRBV6-6 to TRBJ2-1, with D tentatively TRBD1 or TRBD2 (6 bases each). Germline V lookup: CDR1 MNHNY, CDR2 SVGAGI (reference sequence). The CDR3 length is 12 residues.